Many counts were recorded for the clone carrying this TCR beta chain. Its antigen remains unidentified. Preparation of the TCRbeta library involved a method that used unique molecular identifiers. One entry per CDR3 protein, called by TCRdb with MiXCR from the PCR reads. The profile shows approximately 110,000 distinct CDR3 sequences, under 13% of them singletons. This sample stems from a study of T-cell reconstitution after alpha-beta-depleted transplantation in children. CDR1 is ENHRY, CDR2 SYGVKD, per germline. The junction had 18 bases not matched to a gene; V was cut back by 6 bases and J by 7 bases. The length of the CDR3 is 18 residues. Points from the study as a whole: The main origin of T-cell counts and diversity one year after transplant was newly produced T cells.

Sequencing used PBMCs, obtained before TCRalphabeta/CD19-depleted stem cell transplant. The V call is TRBV10-3, the J call TRBJ2-1; 10 nucleotides line up with TRBD2. The source of this sequence is a boy aged 2 to 10 with acute lymphoblastic leukemia, due to receive a stem cell transplant. DNA for the CDR3: TGTGCCATCAGCGGACCTATCGGTGGGACTAGCGTTGCAAATGAGCAGTTCTTC. Its protein product is CAISGPIGGTSVANEQFF.